This section outlines one T cell receptor (beta chain) sequence together with its context. This entry is derived from a study of cytomegalovirus exposure and HLA in healthy donors. The trim removed 0 bases at V and 7 bases at J, leaving 5 bases unmatched. CDR1 is ENHRY, CDR2 SYGVKD, per germline. CDR3 length: 15 amino acids. It was with 60 Vbeta and 13 Jbeta primers that the PCR ran. Libraries were prepared by immunoSEQ multiplex PCR; TCRdb keeps only in-frame clonotypes and omits some of them. The repertoire includes under 200,000 clones, over 9.5% of them detected once, and less than 8.5% sits in the top ten.

The rearrangement joins TRBV10-3 to TRBJ1-3; 8 positions agree with TRBD1. The sample comprised PBMCs. This TCR came from a man between 50 and 59 years old in good health and CMV-seropositive. The DNA of the CDR3 is TGTGCCATCAGTGAGTCGATACGGACAGGGAACACCATATATTTT. It specifies CAISESIRTGNTIYF.